A selection of T cell receptor beta chains follows, all from one sample in a study of Ad26.COV2.S vaccination and SARS-CoV-2 variants. Method: immunoSEQ multiplex PCR; TCRdb's copy keeps in-frame clones and lacks some. The table includes around 370,000 clones, approximately 85% detected once. The sequences come from peripheral blood, collected in a trial of Ad26.COV2.S vaccine versus placebo. The receptors derive from a person between 18 and 59 years old who received the Ad26.COV2.S COVID-19 vaccine or a placebo. Both conserved end residues are part of each CDR3.

TRBV6-5,CASSYGQGPDTQYF
TRBV5-1,CASSLTGVTGELFF
TRBV24-1,CATSGTYNEQFF
TRBV7-2,CASSLTRDRPGSEQYF
TRBV20-1,CSASIEGEQFF
TRBV5-4,CASSLAGTPYGYTF
TRBV5-1,CASSSGLAGGTLSYNEQFF
TRBV15,CATSRDRTGSSGYTF
TRBV27,CASSLQGHWNSPLHF
TRBV4-3,CASSQEAEGEKLFF
TRBV21-1,CASSKSDGYYGYTF
TRBV5-1,CASRPWTGQETQYF
TRBV7-2,CASSRLGGGNEQFF
TRBV5-1,CASSLEPVLAKNIQYF
TRBV3-1/TRBV3-2,CASSQEQGASHNEQFF
TRBV9,CASSVEDTLQETQYF
TRBV27,CASSPRKLGANVLTF
TRBV3-1/TRBV3-2,CASSQEVSSYNEQFF
TRBV29-1,CSVAQGERAFF
TRBV5-1,CASSPFGHSNQPQHF
TRBV9,CASSPREGAGNHLEQFF
TRBV27,CASRGTTNYGYTF
TRBV7-8,CASRYADRENEKLFF
TRBV24-1,CATSDLQASSYNEQFF
TRBV27,CASSLLGVETQYF
TRBV5-8,CASSLVQGARMNTEAFF
TRBV5-4,CASSKDRVRLNTEAFF
TRBV12-3/TRBV12-4,CASSPPPGVTQYF
TRBV11-2,CASWAYNQPQHF